This T cell receptor (beta chain) was sequenced during a study of regulatory T cells in long-lasting Graves disease. In this sample, this clonotype turned up many times. Time point of the sample: newly diagnosed GD, antithyroid drugs for less than 3 months. The authors made the TCR library using RNA they extracted from PBMCs. Combining iRepertoire HTBI primers with Arm-PCR of CDR3 regions, the authors built TCR beta libraries. TCRdb independently ran MiXCR on the multiplex PCR reads; one entry per CDR3 protein. Here the sample spans more than 400,000 distinct CDR3 sequences, about 15% being singletons. Germline-derived CDR1 and CDR2 are SEHNR and FQNEAQ (reference sequence). The CDR3 extends over 16 amino acids. V was clipped by 5 bases and J by 1 base, with 17 bases between them. The same data also went into a second study, on T cells in Graves' hyperthyroidism and ophthalmopathy. That paper adds: Pregnant or lactating patients were excluded, as were those with uncontrolled infection or other autoimmune disease. Most thyroid clonotypes expanded above 0.001 were also detected in blood.

V gene TRBV7-9 combines with J gene TRBJ2-5; unclear D gene. Sample: peripheral blood mononuclear cells (PBMCs), taken at new diagnosis, from a patient treated with antithyroid drugs. The sequence came from a woman in her 30s with Graves disease. Here the CDR3 DNA reads TGTGCCAGCAGCACATCCCGGGCCTCGGGCCAAGAGACCCAGTACTTC. It specifies CASSTSRASGQETQYF.